Listed here are 24 T cell receptor beta chains from one sample, sequenced in a study of a mutant IDH1 vaccine in newly diagnosed glioma. Antigen specificity for these receptors is unknown. Time point: week 11, during vaccination. Alongside topical imiquimod, each dose of vaccine comprised 300 ug of mutant IDH1 20-mer peptide. TCRdb keeps only in-frame clones here, not all; method: immunoSEQ multiplex PCR. The sample has roughly 60,000 clones; approximately 84% are singletons. Sequences were derived from PBMCs, sampled from a glioma patient whose treatment included an IDH1 peptide vaccine. The receptors were sampled from a man aged 25 to 40 with glioma.

This chain joins TRBV29-1 and TRBJ1-4; maybe TRBD1 (5 bases). The V and J ends lost 3 bases and 7 bases respectively, with 12 bases between them. Germline V gene data show CDR1 as SQVTM and CDR2 as ANQGSEA. The CDR3 covers 13 residues. This chain's CDR3 is CSVENRQGEKLFF. The CDR3 DNA sequence: TGCAGCGTTGAGAATCGCCAGGGTGAAAAACTGTTTTTT.

The chain is built from TRBV30 and TRBJ2-7, with a possible D match to TRBD2 (6 bases). The CDR3 spans 17 residues. Germline-derived CDR1 and CDR2 are GTSNPN and SVGIG (reference sequence). With 3 bases removed from V and 6 bases from J, the gap between germline ends came to 27 bases. CDR3 loop: CAWSGIGPRGLVGEQYF. CDR3 coding DNA: TGTGCCTGGAGCGGAATTGGACCGAGGGGACTTGTCGGCGAGCAGTACTTC.

This chain joins TRBV5-5 and TRBJ2-4; D call uncertain. The V end lost 0 bases, the J end lost 10 bases, and 8 bases lay between the germline ends. Germline V CDR1 and CDR2: SGHKS, YYEKEE (reference sequence). The CDR3 runs 12 residues. The CDR3 DNA reads TGTGCCAGCAGCTTGGGTCTCAGTATTCAGTACTTC. The encoded protein is CASSLGLSIQYF.

J is TRBJ2-1 and V is TRBV28; 7 bases are shared with TRBD1. Germline CDR1 and CDR2: MDHEN and SYDVKM. The CDR3 consists of 15 residues. Germline trimming cut 5 bases from V and 8 bases from J; bases unmatched to any gene: 12. This chain's CDR3 is CASSLPRTGHDEQFF. The CDR3, as DNA: TGTGCCAGCAGTCTCCCGAGGACAGGCCACGATGAGCAGTTCTTC.

The genes are TRBV6-5 and TRBJ2-3, with 7 bases lining up with TRBD1. Germline V gene sequence: CDR1 MNHEY, CDR2 SVGAGI. After removal of 7 bases from V and 1 base from J, the junction contained 5 bases not matched to a gene. The CDR3 totals 14 residues. The CDR3 region has the DNA TGTGCCAGCACTGCCACAGGGGGCACAGATACGCAGTATTTT. Protein sequence: CASTATGGTDTQYF.

V and J are TRBV25-1 and TRBJ1-2; the D is unclear. The CDR3 extends over 13 amino acids. V lost 5 bases and J lost 7, with 14 bases in between. The germline gives CDR1 MGHDK, CDR2 SYGVNS. For the CDR3, the DNA is TGTGCCAGCAGTTATGGCAGTTCATCTGGCTACACCTTC. Its translation is CASSYGSSSGYTF.

The chain couples TRBV28 to TRBJ1-3, with D possibly TRBD1 on 5 matching bases. The CDR3 has 15 residues. In germline, CDR1 is MDHEN, CDR2 SYDVKM. V was cut by 6 bases and J by 3 bases, with 15 bases left in between. CDR3 nucleotides: TGTGCCAGCAGAAAAGGGGAGTTGAGTGGAAACACCATATATTTT. Its protein is CASRKGELSGNTIYF.

The J gene is TRBJ1-6, the V gene TRBV10-1, with a tentative D call TRBD1 (6 bases). This CDR3 is built from 17 residues. Trimming left V 0 bases short and J 5 bases short, with 14 bases between. CDR1 WNHNN and CDR2 SYGVQD come from the germline V gene (reference sequence). The CDR3 DNA reads as TGCGCCAGCAGTGAGTCGAAGGATAGGGACAATAATTCACCCCTCCACTTT. This encodes CASSESKDRDNNSPLHF.

V is TRBV11-2 and J is TRBJ2-7; possibly TRBD2 for D (5 bases). V gave up 3 bases and J gave up 3 bases, with 6 bases separating them. In germline, CDR1 is SGHAT, CDR2 FQNNGV. The CDR3 extends over 12 amino acids. The CDR3 sequence is CASSFGDYEQYF. As DNA, the CDR3 is TGTGCCAGCAGCTTCGGGGACTACGAGCAGTACTTC.

J is TRBJ1-1 and V is TRBV5-6; the D is unclear. CDR1 is SGHDT, CDR2 YYEEEE, per germline. The CDR3 spans 12 residues. Trimming shortened V by 4 bases and J by 5 bases, and 9 bases separated the two germline ends. DNA for the CDR3: TGTGCCAGCAGCCGGAGGAGGACTGAAGCTTTCTTT. Protein sequence: CASSRRRTEAFF.

The rearrangement uses TRBV19 and TRBJ2-1, with a weak D call TRBD1 (6 bases). Germline CDR1 is LNHDA and CDR2 is SQIVND (reference sequence). Trimming took 6 bases from V and 8 from J, leaving 14 bases between them. The CDR3 consists of 13 residues. CDR3 loop: CASRGDTADEQFF. As DNA, the CDR3 is TGTGCCAGTAGGGGGGACACGGCCGATGAGCAGTTCTTC.

The gene calls are TRBV11-2 and TRBJ2-3; D is undetermined. With 4 bases removed from V and 2 bases from J, the gap between germline ends came to 10 bases. CDR3 size: 14 residues. Germline V gives CDR1 SGHAT, CDR2 FQNNGV. CDR3 sequence reads: CASSSLGNTDTQYF. The CDR3 nucleotides read TGTGCCAGCAGCTCACTTGGAAACACAGATACGCAGTATTTT.

The chain combines TRBV6-4 with TRBJ1-2; D perhaps matches TRBD1 (5 bases). Germline V lookup: CDR1 MRHNA, CDR2 SNTAGT. The CDR3 sequence is 13 residues long. Trimming removed 6 bases from V and 8 bases from J, with 16 bases in between. This CDR3 is CASRPSGTGGYTF. The CDR3 DNA reads as TGTGCCAGCAGGCCCTCGGGGACGGGAGGCTACACCTTC.

This clone was seen just once. V and J are TRBV7-3 and TRBJ2-7; TRBD1 might be the D (5 bases). Trimming took off 5 bases at V and 2 bases at J, with 22 bases between the two ends. Per germline, CDR1 SGHTA and CDR2 FQGTGA. This CDR3 spans 17 amino acids. The CDR3 sequence is CASSPPDLQGLPYEQYF. The CDR3 region has the DNA TGTGCCAGCAGCCCCCCCGATTTGCAGGGTCTCCCCTACGAGCAGTACTTC.

This chain connects TRBV10-3 to TRBJ2-3; weak D call: TRBD2 (6 bases). Trimming left V 0 bases short and J 4 bases short, with 8 bases between. The CDR3 spans 14 residues. CDR1 is ENHRY and CDR2 is SYGVKD in the germline V gene. The CDR3 region is CAISESLASDTQYF. The CDR3 bases are TGTGCCATCAGTGAGTCTCTAGCGTCAGATACGCAGTATTTT.

This chain connects TRBV27 to TRBJ1-1; D gene ambiguous. The V gene's germline CDR1 is MNHEY and CDR2 SMNVEV (reference sequence). The V gene lost 5 bases and the J gene lost 11 bases, with 18 bases spanning the gap. CDR3 length: 13 amino acids. For the CDR3, the DNA is TGTGCCAGCAGTCCCCAACTGGTAAGGCATGCTTTCTTT. Residues: CASSPQLVRHAFF.

The chain links TRBV4-2 to TRBJ1-1; 7 bases are a match to TRBD1. The length of the CDR3 is 16 residues. V shed 5 bases, J shed 0 bases, and the junction held 9 bases outside the gene matches. CDR1 and CDR2 from the germline V gene are LGHNA and YNFKEQ. CDR3 nucleotide sequence: TGTGCCAGCAGCTTACACCCGGGACAGCTGAACACTGAAGCTTTCTTT. Encoded protein: CASSLHPGQLNTEAFF.

The J gene is TRBJ1-3, the V gene TRBV29-1; TRBD1 is a possible D gene (6 bases). The germline CDR1 and CDR2 sequences are SQVTM and ANQGSEA. CDR3 length: 12 amino acids. Trimming left V 8 bases short and J 2 bases short, with 10 bases between. The chain's CDR3 is CSYRATGNTIYF. The CDR3 DNA is TGCAGCTACAGGGCAACTGGAAACACCATATATTTT.

This sequence joins TRBV7-9 and TRBJ2-7; a weak D match, TRBD2 (7 bases). V gave up 8 bases and J gave up 0 bases, with 11 bases separating them. Germline V gene sequence: CDR1 SEHNR, CDR2 FQNEAQ (reference sequence). This CDR3 region has 13 residues. CDR3 nucleotide sequence: TGTGCCAGCGAGGGGGGGAGCTCCTACGAGCAGTACTTC. It yields the protein CASEGGSSYEQYF.

This sequence joins TRBV7-3 and TRBJ1-2; 8 positions agree with TRBD1. This CDR3 is 18 amino acids long. V gave up 2 bases and J gave up 2 bases; unmatched junction bases: 13. The germline gives CDR1 SGHTA, CDR2 FQGTGA. The CDR3 loop reads CASSLDGTGTGDNYGYTF. The DNA of the CDR3 is TGTGCCAGCAGCTTAGACGGAACCGGGACAGGAGACAACTATGGCTACACCTTC.

The rearrangement joins TRBV9 to TRBJ1-4; no firm D call. V was cut by 4 bases and J by 0 bases, with 22 bases left in between. Germline V CDR1 and CDR2: SGDLS, YYNGEE. The CDR3 extends over 19 amino acids. CDR3: CASSSPGSASFATNEKLFF. CDR3 nucleotide sequence: TGTGCCAGCAGCTCCCCAGGAAGCGCCTCCTTTGCAACTAATGAAAAACTGTTTTTT.

The chain couples TRBV7-9 to TRBJ2-3; 10 bases align to TRBD2. The germline gives CDR1 SEHNR, CDR2 FQNEAQ (reference sequence). V lost 6 bases, J lost 0 bases, and 9 bases stayed unmatched. The CDR3 sequence is 17 residues long. The CDR3: CASRDSGGTDSTDTQYF. DNA for the CDR3: TGTGCCAGCAGGGATAGCGGGGGGACGGATAGCACAGATACGCAGTATTTT.

This chain joins TRBV5-1 and TRBJ2-3; D is uncertain. This CDR3 spans 14 amino acids. V lost 5 bases and J 5 bases, leaving 15 bases between the germline ends. CDR1 and CDR2 from the germline V gene are SGHRS and YFSETQ. CDR3 protein: CASRQSVAGDTQYF. As DNA, the CDR3 is TGCGCCAGCAGACAGAGCGTTGCAGGAGATACGCAGTATTTT.

The rearrangement links TRBV4-1 to TRBJ2-3; TRBD2 might be the D (5 bases). This CDR3 contains 13 residues. V gave up 0 bases and J gave up 8 bases, with 9 bases separating them. CDR1 is MGHRA, CDR2 YSYEKL, per germline. CDR3 DNA sequence: TGCGCCAGCAGCCAAGAAAGTCGGGGTACGCAGTATTTT. This sequence encodes CASSQESRGTQYF.